The rows below give T cell receptor beta chains drawn from one sample of a study of shared clonotypes between healthy human individuals. Repertoires were generated with immunoSEQ multiplex PCR, while TCRdb's copy carries only in-frame clones and drops some. The sample consists of roughly 550,000 clones, nearly 97% of them appearing once. What was sequenced was naive CD8+ T cells sorted from blood. These receptors were taken from a woman aged 25-40 years in good health. Each CDR3 is given with its conserved first and last residue. Fields, in order: J gene, V gene, D gene, clone size, CDR3 DNA, CDR3 protein. A D gene is named only where the DNA matches it firmly. Clone size is given for some rows only: seen once, a few or many times, or a class if the clone is expanded.

TRBJ1-1,TRBV19,TRBD1,.,TGTGCCAGTAAGACAGGGCGGTCTGAAGCTTTCTTT,CASKTGRSEAFF
TRBJ2-7,TRBV27,TRBD1,.,TGTGCCAGCAGTTGGGGGACAGGGGGCTACGAGCAGTACTTC,CASSWGTGGYEQYF
TRBJ2-7,TRBV9,.,.,TGTGCCAGCAGCATTCCGGGATCTTCCTACGAGCAGTACTTC,CASSIPGSSYEQYF
TRBJ2-3,TRBV2,TRBD2,.,TGTGCCAGCAGCCTAGAACCGGGACTAGTTGGCGCAGATACGCAGTATTTT,CASSLEPGLVGADTQYF
TRBJ2-7,TRBV27,TRBD2,.,TGTGCCAGCAGTTTCGGGACTAGCGGCCTACTCTACGAGCAGTACTTC,CASSFGTSGLLYEQYF
TRBJ2-1,TRBV27,TRBD2,.,TGTGCCAGCAGTTCCGGGACTAGCGGGAGTGGGGAGCAGTTCTTC,CASSSGTSGSGEQFF
TRBJ2-7,TRBV7-9,TRBD2,once,TGTGCCAGCGCCGGGGGGGACGAGCAGTACTTC,CASAGGDEQYF
TRBJ2-7,TRBV28,TRBD2,.,TGTGCCAGCATAAAGCGGGGGAGCTCCTACGAGCAGTACTTC,CASIKRGSSYEQYF
TRBJ2-3,TRBV29-1,TRBD2,.,TGCAGCGTCGGGCCCGGACTAGCGGGCACCACAGATACGCAGTATTTT,CSVGPGLAGTTDTQYF
TRBJ2-7,TRBV5-6,.,.,TGTGCCAGCAGCTTAGGTGGTCTAGCGAGATACGAGCAGTACTTC,CASSLGGLARYEQYF
TRBJ1-4,TRBV4-1,TRBD1,.,TGCGCCAGCAGCCAAATCCCAGCCGGGACAGGGAGTGAAAAACTGTTTTTT,CASSQIPAGTGSEKLFF
TRBJ1-1,TRBV19,.,once,TGTGCCAGTAGTACCCCCAACGCGGGGCAGGAACACATGAACACTGAAGCTTTCTTT,CASSTPNAGQEHMNTEAFF
TRBJ1-5,TRBV11-2,.,once,TGTGCCAGCAGCCATTATCAGCCCCAGCATTTT,CASSHYQPQHF
TRBJ1-5,TRBV7-2,.,.,TGTGCCAGCAGCTTAGGTTATCTCAGCCAGCCCCAGCATTTT,CASSLGYLSQPQHF
TRBJ2-5,TRBV28,.,.,TGTGCCAGCACGGACATGCAAGAGACCCAGTACTTC,CASTDMQETQYF
TRBJ2-3,TRBV29-1,.,once,TGCAGCGTGGAGGAGGGGGTAGATACGCAGTATTTT,CSVEEGVDTQYF
TRBJ2-7,TRBV4-2,.,.,TGTGCCAGCAGCCAAGATCTGACAGGCTCGGGCTACGAGCAGTACTTC,CASSQDLTGSGYEQYF
TRBJ2-3,TRBV6-5,.,.,TGTGCCAGCAGTTACTCCGGAGGGGCGCCGACAGATACGCAGTATTTT,CASSYSGGAPTDTQYF
TRBJ1-5,TRBV5-8,TRBD1,.,TGTGCCAGCAGCTTGGATACAGGGGGCGATCAGCCCCAGCATTTT,CASSLDTGGDQPQHF
TRBJ2-1,TRBV27,TRBD2,.,TGTGCCAGCGGGACGGGAGGGGGCTCCTACAATGAGCAGTTCTTC,CASGTGGGSYNEQFF
TRBJ2-1,TRBV19,.,.,TGTGCCAGTACCCCAACGCAGGGCGTCTACAATGAGCAGTTCTTC,CASTPTQGVYNEQFF
TRBJ2-7,TRBV7-9,TRBD2,.,TGTGCCAGCAGCATGACTAGCAAGGACGAGCAGTACTTC,CASSMTSKDEQYF
TRBJ2-7,TRBV28,.,.,TGTGCCAGCAGCATCGGCCACACTGGGGACTACGAGCAGTACTTC,CASSIGHTGDYEQYF
TRBJ1-1,TRBV6-5,.,.,TGTGCCAGCAGCCCCACCTCGTTTGGTGGCACTGAAGCTTTCTTT,CASSPTSFGGTEAFF
TRBJ1-2,TRBV5-8,.,.,TGTGCCAGCAGCTTGACGTGGGGGAGTACGGACTATGGCTACACCTTC,CASSLTWGSTDYGYTF
TRBJ2-7,TRBV29-1,.,.,TGCAGCGTGGTAACAGCACTTTCCTACGAGCAGTACTTC,CSVVTALSYEQYF
TRBJ2-7,TRBV5-8,.,.,TGTGCCAGCAGCTTGGTTAGGCTAAAACCCTACGAGCAGTACTTC,CASSLVRLKPYEQYF
TRBJ1-2,TRBV28,.,.,TGTGCCAGCAGTCGGTCTAACTATGGCTACACCTTC,CASSRSNYGYTF
TRBJ1-2,TRBV5-4,.,once,TGTGCCAGCAGCTTGAGGGGCGCGAACTATGGCTACACCTTC,CASSLRGANYGYTF
TRBJ1-2,TRBV13,.,.,TGTGCCAGCAGCCCAGAGAGCGCAGGGACTTATGGCTACACCTTC,CASSPESAGTYGYTF
TRBJ2-7,TRBV6-1,TRBD2,.,TGTGCCAGCAGTGAAGGACTAGCGGGAGGCTTATACGAGCAGTACTTC,CASSEGLAGGLYEQYF
TRBJ2-7,TRBV13,TRBD2,.,TGTGCCAGCAGCTTTTCCGGGAGGACCCACGAGCAGTACTTC,CASSFSGRTHEQYF
TRBJ2-3,TRBV5-1,TRBD2,once,TGCGCCAGCAGCTTCGGGAGGCGATACACAGATACGCAGTATTTT,CASSFGRRYTDTQYF
TRBJ2-2,TRBV21-1,.,.,TGTGCCAGCAGCCAGGGACTAGCGGGAGGATGTACCGGGGAGCTGTTTTTT,CASSQGLAGGCTGELFF
TRBJ2-2,TRBV19,.,.,TGTGCCAGTAGTATAGATCGTGGCGGGGAGCTGTTTTTT,CASSIDRGGELFF
TRBJ1-1,TRBV7-2,.,.,TGTGCCAGCCACTCTGGGGGGCAGGGACCGATGAACACTGAAGCTTTCTTT,CASHSGGQGPMNTEAFF
TRBJ2-3,TRBV29-1,TRBD2,.,TGCAGCGTTGTGCCTAGCGGGATGACAGATACGCAGTATTTT,CSVVPSGMTDTQYF
TRBJ1-2,TRBV30,TRBD1,once,TGTGCCTGGAGTGATACCCCTTCGACAGGGACCATGGGCTACACCTTC,CAWSDTPSTGTMGYTF
TRBJ1-2,TRBV14,.,.,TGTGCCAGCAGCCCGGCCAAGGCCACTCATTGGGGCTACACCTTC,CASSPAKATHWGYTF
TRBJ2-5,TRBV29-1,.,.,TGCAGCGTTGAAGATGAGAGGGCAGTCCGGGAAGAGACCCAGTACTTC,CSVEDERAVREETQYF